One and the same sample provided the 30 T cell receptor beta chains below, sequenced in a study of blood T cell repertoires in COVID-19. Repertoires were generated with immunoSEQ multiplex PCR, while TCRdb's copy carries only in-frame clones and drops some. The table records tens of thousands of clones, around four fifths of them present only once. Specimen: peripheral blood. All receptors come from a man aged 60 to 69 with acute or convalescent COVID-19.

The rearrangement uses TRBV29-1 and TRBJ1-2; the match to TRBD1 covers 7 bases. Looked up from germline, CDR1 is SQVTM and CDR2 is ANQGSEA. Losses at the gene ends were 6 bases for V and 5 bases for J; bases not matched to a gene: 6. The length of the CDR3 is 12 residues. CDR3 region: CSVGQSGYGYTF. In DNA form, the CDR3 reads TGCAGCGTGGGACAGAGCGGATATGGCTACACCTTC.

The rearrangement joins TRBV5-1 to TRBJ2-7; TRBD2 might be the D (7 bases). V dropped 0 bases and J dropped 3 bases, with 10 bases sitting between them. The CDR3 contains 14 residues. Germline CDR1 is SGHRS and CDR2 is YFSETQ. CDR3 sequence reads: CASSLEGGLYEQYF. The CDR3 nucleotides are TGCGCCAGCAGCTTGGAGGGGGGGCTCTACGAGCAGTACTTC. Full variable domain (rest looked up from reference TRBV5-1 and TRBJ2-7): KAGVTQTPRYLIKTRGQQVTLSCSPISGHRSVSWYQQTPGQGLQFLFEYFSETQRNKGNFPGRFSGRQFSNSRSEMNVSTLELGDSALYLCASSLEGGLYEQYFGPGTRLTVT.

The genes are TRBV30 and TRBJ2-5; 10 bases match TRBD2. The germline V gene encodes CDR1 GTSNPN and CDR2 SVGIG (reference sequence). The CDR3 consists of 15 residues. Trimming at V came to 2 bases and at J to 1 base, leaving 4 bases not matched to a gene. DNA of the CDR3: TGTGCCTGGAGTTTTCAGCGGGGGGGCCAAGAGACCCAGTACTTC. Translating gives CAWSFQRGGQETQYF.

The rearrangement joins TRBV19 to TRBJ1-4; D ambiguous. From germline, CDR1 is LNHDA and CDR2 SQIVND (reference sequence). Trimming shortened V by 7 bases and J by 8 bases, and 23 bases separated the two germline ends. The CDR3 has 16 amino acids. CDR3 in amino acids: CASKRGGGINGEKLFF. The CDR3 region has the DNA TGTGCCAGTAAAAGAGGTGGAGGGATTAATGGGGAAAAACTGTTTTTT.

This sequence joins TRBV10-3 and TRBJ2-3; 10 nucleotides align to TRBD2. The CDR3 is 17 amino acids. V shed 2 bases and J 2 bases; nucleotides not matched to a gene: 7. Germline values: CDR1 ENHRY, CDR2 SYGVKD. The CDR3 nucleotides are TGTGCCATCAGTGAGAGGGTAAGCGGGGGGGCCACAGATACGCAGTATTTT. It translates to CAISERVSGGATDTQYF.

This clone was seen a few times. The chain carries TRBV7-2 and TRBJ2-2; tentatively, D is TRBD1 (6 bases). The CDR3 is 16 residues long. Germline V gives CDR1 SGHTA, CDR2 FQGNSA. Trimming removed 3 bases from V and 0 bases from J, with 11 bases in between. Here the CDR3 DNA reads TGTGCCAGCAGCTTGGGACACCCCTCGAACACCGGGGAGCTGTTTTTT. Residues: CASSLGHPSNTGELFF.

CDR3 sequence reads: CASSSTGRSPLHF. DNA for the CDR3: TGTGCCAGCAGTTCGACAGGGAGATCACCCCTCCACTTT. This chain uses TRBV12-3 or TRBV12-4 with TRBJ1-6, with TRBD1 identical over 7 bases. With 4 bases clipped from V and 10 bases from J, the junction kept 4 bases outside the gene matches. The CDR3 consists of 13 residues.

The CDR3 sequence: CASSFSTRYNEQFF. In DNA form, the CDR3 reads TGTGCCAGCAGCTTTTCGACTAGATACAATGAGCAGTTCTTC. The genes are TRBV7-2 and TRBJ2-1; D perhaps matches TRBD2 (6 bases). The ends were cut back, 3 bases at V and 4 bases at J, with 10 bases in the middle. This CDR3 has 14 amino acids. CDR1 SGHTA and CDR2 FQGNSA come from the germline V gene.

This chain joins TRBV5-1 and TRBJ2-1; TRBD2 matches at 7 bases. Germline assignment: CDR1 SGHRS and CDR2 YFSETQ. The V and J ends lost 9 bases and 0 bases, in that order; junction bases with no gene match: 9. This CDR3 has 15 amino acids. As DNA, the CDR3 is TGCGCCACCACCCCAGCGGGGTTCTCCTACAATGAGCAGTTCTTC. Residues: CATTPAGFSYNEQFF.

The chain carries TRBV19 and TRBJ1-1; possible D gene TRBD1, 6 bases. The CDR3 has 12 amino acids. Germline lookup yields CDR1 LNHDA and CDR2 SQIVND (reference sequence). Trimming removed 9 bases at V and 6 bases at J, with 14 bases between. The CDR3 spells CARITQGSEAFF. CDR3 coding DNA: TGTGCCAGGATCACACAGGGATCTGAAGCTTTCTTT.

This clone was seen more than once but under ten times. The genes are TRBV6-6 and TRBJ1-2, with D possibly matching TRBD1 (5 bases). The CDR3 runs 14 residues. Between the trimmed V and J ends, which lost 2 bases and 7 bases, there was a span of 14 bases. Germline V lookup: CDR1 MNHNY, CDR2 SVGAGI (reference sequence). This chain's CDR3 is CASSYRQGGSGYTF. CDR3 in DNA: TGTGCCAGCAGTTACCGGCAGGGCGGGAGTGGCTACACCTTC.

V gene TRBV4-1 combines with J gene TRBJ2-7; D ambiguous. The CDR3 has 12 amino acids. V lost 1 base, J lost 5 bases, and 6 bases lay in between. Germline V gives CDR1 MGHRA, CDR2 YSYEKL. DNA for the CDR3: TGCGCCAGCAGCCAAGGCCGAGACGAGCAGTACTTC. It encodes CASSQGRDEQYF.

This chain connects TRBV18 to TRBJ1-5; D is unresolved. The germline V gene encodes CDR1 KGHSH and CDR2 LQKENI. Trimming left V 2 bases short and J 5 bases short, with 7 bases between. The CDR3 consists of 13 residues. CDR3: CASSPWRDQPQHF. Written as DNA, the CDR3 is TGTGCCAGCTCACCATGGAGGGATCAGCCCCAGCATTTT.

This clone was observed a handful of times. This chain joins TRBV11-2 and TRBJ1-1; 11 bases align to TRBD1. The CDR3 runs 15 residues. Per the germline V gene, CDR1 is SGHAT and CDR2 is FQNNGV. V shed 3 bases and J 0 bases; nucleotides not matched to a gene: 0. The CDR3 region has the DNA TGTGCCAGCAGCTTGGGACAGGGGGTGAACACTGAAGCTTTCTTT. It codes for CASSLGQGVNTEAFF.

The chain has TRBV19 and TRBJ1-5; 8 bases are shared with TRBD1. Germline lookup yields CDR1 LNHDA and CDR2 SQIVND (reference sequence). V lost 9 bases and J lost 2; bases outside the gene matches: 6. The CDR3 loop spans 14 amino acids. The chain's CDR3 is CASQNRGGNQPQHF. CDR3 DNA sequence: TGTGCCAGCCAGAACAGGGGGGGCAATCAGCCCCAGCATTTT.

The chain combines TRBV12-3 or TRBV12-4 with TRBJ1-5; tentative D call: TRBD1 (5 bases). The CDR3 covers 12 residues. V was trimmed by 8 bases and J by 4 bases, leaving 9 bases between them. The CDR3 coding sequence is TGTGCCAGCTCGCGGGGGAATCAGCCCCAGCATTTT. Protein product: CASSRGNQPQHF.

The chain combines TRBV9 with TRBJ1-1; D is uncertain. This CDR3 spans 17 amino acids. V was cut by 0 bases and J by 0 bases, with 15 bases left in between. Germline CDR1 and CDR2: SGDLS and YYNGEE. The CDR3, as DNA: TGTGCCAGCAGCGTAGAGGTCGAGGGCCAAATGAACACTGAAGCTTTCTTT. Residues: CASSVEVEGQMNTEAFF. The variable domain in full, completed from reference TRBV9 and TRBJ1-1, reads DSGVTQTPKHLITATGQRVTLRCSPRSGDLSVYWYQQSLDQGLQFLIQYYNGEERAKGNILERFSAQQFPDLHSELNLSSLELGDSALYFCASSVEVEGQMNTEAFFGQGTRLTVV.

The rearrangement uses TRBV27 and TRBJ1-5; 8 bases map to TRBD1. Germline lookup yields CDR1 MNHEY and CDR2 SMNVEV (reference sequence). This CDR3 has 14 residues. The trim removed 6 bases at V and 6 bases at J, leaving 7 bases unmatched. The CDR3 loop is CASRQGAPSQPQHF. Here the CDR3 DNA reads TGTGCCAGCAGGCAGGGGGCGCCAAGTCAGCCCCAGCATTTT.

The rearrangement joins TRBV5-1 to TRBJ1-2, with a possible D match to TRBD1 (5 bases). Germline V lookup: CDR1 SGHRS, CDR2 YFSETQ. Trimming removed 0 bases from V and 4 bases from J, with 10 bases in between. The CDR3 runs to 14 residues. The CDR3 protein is CASSLAGTLYGYTF. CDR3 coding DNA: TGCGCCAGCAGCTTGGCCGGGACTCTCTATGGCTACACCTTC. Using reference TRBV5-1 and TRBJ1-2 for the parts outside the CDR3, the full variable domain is KAGVTQTPRYLIKTRGQQVTLSCSPISGHRSVSWYQQTPGQGLQFLFEYFSETQRNKGNFPGRFSGRQFSNSRSEMNVSTLELGDSALYLCASSLAGTLYGYTFGSGTRLTVV.

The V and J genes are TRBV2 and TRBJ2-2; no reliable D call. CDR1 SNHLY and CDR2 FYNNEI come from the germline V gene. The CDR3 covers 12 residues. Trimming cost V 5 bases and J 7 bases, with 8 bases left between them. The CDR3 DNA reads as TGTGCCAGCAGTCAGGCCGGCGGGGAGCTGTTTTTT. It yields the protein CASSQAGGELFF.

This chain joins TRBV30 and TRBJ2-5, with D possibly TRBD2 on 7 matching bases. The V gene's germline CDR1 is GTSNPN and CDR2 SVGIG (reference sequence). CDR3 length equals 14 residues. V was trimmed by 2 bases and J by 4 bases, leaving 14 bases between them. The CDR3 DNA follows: TGTGCCTGGAGTCAACTAGGGGGGGGAGAGACCCAGTACTTC. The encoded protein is CAWSQLGGGETQYF.

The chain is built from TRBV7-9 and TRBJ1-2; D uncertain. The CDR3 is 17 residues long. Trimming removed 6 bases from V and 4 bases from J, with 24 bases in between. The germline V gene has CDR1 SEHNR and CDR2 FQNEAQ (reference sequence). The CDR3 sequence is CASRTPEQQLSSYGYTF. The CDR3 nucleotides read TGTGCCAGCAGAACCCCGGAGCAGCAACTCTCGAGCTATGGCTACACCTTC. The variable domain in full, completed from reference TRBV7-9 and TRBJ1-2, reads DTGVSQNPRHKITKRGQNVTFRCDPISEHNRLYWYRQTLGQGPEFLTYFQNEAQLEKSRLLSDRFSAERPKGSFSTLEIQRTEQGDSAMYLCASRTPEQQLSSYGYTFGSGTRLTVV.

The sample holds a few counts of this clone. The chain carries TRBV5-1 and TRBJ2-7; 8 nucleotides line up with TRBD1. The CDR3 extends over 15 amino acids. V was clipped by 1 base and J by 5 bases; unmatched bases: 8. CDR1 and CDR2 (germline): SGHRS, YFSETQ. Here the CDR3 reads CASSLSRQGRHEQYF. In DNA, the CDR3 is TGCGCCAGCAGCTTGTCGAGACAGGGGCGTCACGAGCAGTACTTC.

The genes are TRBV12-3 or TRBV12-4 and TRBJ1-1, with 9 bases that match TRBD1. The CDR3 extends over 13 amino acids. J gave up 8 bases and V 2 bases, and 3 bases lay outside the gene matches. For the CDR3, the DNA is TGTGCCAGCAGTTTAACAGGGGGCGCGGAAGCTTTCTTT. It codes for CASSLTGGAEAFF.

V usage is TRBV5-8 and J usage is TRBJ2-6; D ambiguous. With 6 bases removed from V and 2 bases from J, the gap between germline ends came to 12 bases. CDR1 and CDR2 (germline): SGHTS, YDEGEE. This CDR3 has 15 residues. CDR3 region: CASTLIDAGANVLTF. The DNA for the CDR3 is TGTGCCAGCACCCTTATAGATGCTGGGGCCAACGTCCTGACTTTC. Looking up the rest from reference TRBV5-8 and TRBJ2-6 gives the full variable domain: EAGVTQSPTHLIKTRGQQATLRCSPISGHTSVYWYQQALGLGLQFLLWYDEGEERNRGNFPPRFSGRQFPNYSSELNVNALELEDSALYLCASTLIDAGANVLTFGAGSRLTVL.

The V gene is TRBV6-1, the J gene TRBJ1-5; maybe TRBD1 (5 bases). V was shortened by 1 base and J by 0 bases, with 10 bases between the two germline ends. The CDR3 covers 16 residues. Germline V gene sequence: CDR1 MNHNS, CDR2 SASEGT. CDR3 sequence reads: CASSEEGIYSNQPQHF. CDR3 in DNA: TGTGCCAGCAGTGAAGAGGGGATTTATAGCAATCAGCCCCAGCATTTT.

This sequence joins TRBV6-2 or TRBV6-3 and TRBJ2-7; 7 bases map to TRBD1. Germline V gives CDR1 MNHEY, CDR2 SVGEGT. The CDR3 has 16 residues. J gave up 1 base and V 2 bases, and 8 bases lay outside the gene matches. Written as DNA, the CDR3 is TGTGCCAGCAGTTACGAGCCAGGGGGAAATTCCTACGAGCAGTACTTC. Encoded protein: CASSYEPGGNSYEQYF.

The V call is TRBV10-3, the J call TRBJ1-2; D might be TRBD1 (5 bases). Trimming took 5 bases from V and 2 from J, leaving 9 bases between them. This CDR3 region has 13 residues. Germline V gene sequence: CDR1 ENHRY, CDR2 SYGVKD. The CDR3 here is CAISSQDNYGYTF. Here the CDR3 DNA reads TGTGCCATCAGTTCACAGGACAACTATGGCTACACCTTC.

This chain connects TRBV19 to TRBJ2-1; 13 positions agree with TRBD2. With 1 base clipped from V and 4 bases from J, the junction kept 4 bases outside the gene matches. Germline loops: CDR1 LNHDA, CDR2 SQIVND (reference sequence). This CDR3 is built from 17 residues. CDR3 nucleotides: TGTGCCAGTAGTATAGGTCGGACTAGCGGGGGTTACAATGAGCAGTTCTTC. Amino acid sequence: CASSIGRTSGGYNEQFF.

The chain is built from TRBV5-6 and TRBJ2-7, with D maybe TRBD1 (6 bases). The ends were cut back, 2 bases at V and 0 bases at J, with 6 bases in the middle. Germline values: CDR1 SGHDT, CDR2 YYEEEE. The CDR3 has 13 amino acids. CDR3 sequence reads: CASSFRGSYEQYF. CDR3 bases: TGTGCCAGCAGCTTCAGGGGCTCCTACGAGCAGTACTTC.